Listed here are 28 T cell receptor beta chains from one sample, sequenced in a study of PD-1 blockade in classical Hodgkin lymphoma. The assay was immunoSEQ multiplex PCR, and TCRdb's table has in-frame clones only and misses some. The sample lists approximately 57,000 clones; about 91% were seen once. Every single patient, without exception, relapsed after autologous stem cell transplantation, and brentuximab vedotin exposure varied. Sequencing was performed on peripheral blood mononuclear cells (PBMCs), taken before the second cycle of nivolumab. The receptors stem from a human donor with classical Hodgkin lymphoma.

This chain joins TRBV19 and TRBJ2-3; D not certain. This CDR3 spans 15 amino acids. The V end was cut by 7 bases, the J end by 0 bases, with 14 bases between. Germline V gives CDR1 LNHDA, CDR2 SQIVND (reference sequence). In DNA, the CDR3 is TGTGCCAGTACGAAGAACTACGTTAGCACAGATACGCAGTATTTT. Translating gives CASTKNYVSTDTQYF.

The chain joins TRBV9 to TRBJ2-7; 10 bases map to TRBD1. The CDR3 runs to 15 residues. The germline V gene has CDR1 SGDLS and CDR2 YYNGEE. Trimming cost V 3 bases and J 7 bases; bases outside gene matches: 10. The CDR3 bases are TGTGCCAGCAGCGGAACCGGGACAGGGGTGGAGGAGCAGTACTTC. Protein product: CASSGTGTGVEEQYF.

This chain joins TRBV7-8 and TRBJ2-1, with D perhaps matching TRBD1 (6 bases). Per germline, CDR1 SGHVS and CDR2 FQNEAQ. The CDR3 runs to 14 residues. Trimming took off 5 bases at V and 11 bases at J, with 19 bases between the two ends. The DNA for the CDR3 is TGTGCCAGCAGCGCCGAGGGGGACCCGACAAAGCAGTTCTTC. This gives the protein CASSAEGDPTKQFF.

The J gene is TRBJ2-1, the V gene TRBV6-4; D possibly uses TRBD1 or TRBD2 (5 bases each). Trimming shortened V by 6 bases and J by 0 bases, and 9 bases separated the two germline ends. Germline V gene sequence: CDR1 MRHNA, CDR2 SNTAGT. This CDR3 comprises 14 residues. The CDR3 sequence is CASSRDGSYNEQFF. CDR3 DNA: TGTGCCAGCAGCCGGGACGGCTCCTACAATGAGCAGTTCTTC.

The V and J genes are TRBV15 and TRBJ1-5; D is undetermined. From germline, CDR1 is LNHNV and CDR2 YYDKDF (reference sequence). The CDR3 runs to 12 residues. The V and J ends lost 1 base and 5 bases respectively, with 3 bases between them. CDR3 nucleotide sequence: TGTGCCACCAGCAGAGGTGATCAGCCCCAGCATTTT. Its translation: CATSRGDQPQHF.

The rearrangement joins TRBV4-2 to TRBJ2-7; possible D gene TRBD2, 6 bases. Germline CDR1 is LGHNA and CDR2 is YNFKEQ. Trimming stripped 4 bases from V and 4 bases from J, with 17 bases between. The CDR3 spans 15 residues. The CDR3 coding sequence is TGTGCCAGCAGCCCAGCGGGCACGCGGTCGTACGAGCAGTACTTC. Its translation is CASSPAGTRSYEQYF.

The V gene is TRBV27, the J gene TRBJ2-3; the D gene is possibly TRBD2 (5 bases). From germline, CDR1 is MNHEY and CDR2 SMNVEV (reference sequence). Trimming removed 5 bases at V and 7 bases at J, with 13 bases between. This CDR3 has 13 amino acids. The CDR3 nucleotides read TGTGCCAGCAGTCCCCCCGCGGGTTATACGCAGTATTTT. Protein product: CASSPPAGYTQYF.

The chain carries TRBV19 and TRBJ2-6; D uncertain. Germline values: CDR1 LNHDA, CDR2 SQIVND (reference sequence). Trimming left V 6 bases short and J 0 bases short, with 6 bases between. The CDR3 covers 14 residues. In nucleotides, the CDR3 is TGTGCCAGTAGATGGGTCTCTGGGGCCAACGTCCTGACTTTC. As protein: CASRWVSGANVLTF.

The chain joins TRBV7-9 to TRBJ2-7, with D perhaps TRBD1 (6 bases). This CDR3 spans 15 amino acids. V lost 6 bases and J lost 5, with 20 bases in between. Germline V gives CDR1 SEHNR, CDR2 FQNEAQ (reference sequence). The CDR3 DNA reads TGTGCCAGCAGTTCCCGATCCGGGACATTAAACGAGCAGTACTTC. Its translation: CASSSRSGTLNEQYF.

The J gene is TRBJ1-2, the V gene TRBV28; D may be TRBD1 (5 bases). The CDR3 is 15 amino acids. Trimming left V 5 bases short and J 4 bases short, with 17 bases between. The germline gives CDR1 MDHEN, CDR2 SYDVKM. The CDR3 coding sequence is TGTGCCAGCAGTGAGGCGGGGGTGCCGATCTATGGCTACACCTTC. Translated: CASSEAGVPIYGYTF.

V is TRBV7-3 and J is TRBJ2-5, with 7 bases matching TRBD1. Germline lookup yields CDR1 SGHTA and CDR2 FQGTGA. The CDR3 spans 15 residues. With 5 bases clipped from V and 1 base from J, the junction kept 7 bases outside the gene matches. The CDR3 loop reads CASSLSGQFQETQYF. Written as DNA, the CDR3 is TGTGCCAGCAGCCTATCGGGACAGTTCCAAGAGACCCAGTACTTC.

This rearrangement joins TRBV7-3 to TRBJ2-3; possibly TRBD1 or TRBD2 for D (6 bases each). This CDR3 region has 16 residues. The V end lost 5 bases, the J end lost 0 bases, and 15 bases lay between the germline ends. Germline V lookup: CDR1 SGHTA, CDR2 FQGTGA. For the CDR3, the DNA is TGTGCCAGCAGCCCTTGGGGGGCTTCTAGCACAGATACGCAGTATTTT. Its translation: CASSPWGASSTDTQYF.

Of note for this clone: Other DNA variants within this sample encode the same CDR3. The rearrangement links TRBV28 to TRBJ2-7, with no clear D. Germline V gene sequence: CDR1 MDHEN, CDR2 SYDVKM. The length of the CDR3 is 10 residues. Trimming took off 6 bases at V and 3 bases at J, with 3 bases between the two ends. CDR3 bases: TGTGCCAGCAGGGGCTACGAGCAGTACTTC. Its translation is CASRGYEQYF.

This clone was seen a handful of times. This may be a read error: a much more frequent sequence differs by one nucleotide. The same CDR3 arises from other DNA sequences in this sample as well. The chain joins TRBV18 to TRBJ1-5; 9 bases agree with TRBD1. The germline CDR1 and CDR2 sequences are KGHSH and LQKENI. This CDR3 has 15 residues. Trimming took 3 bases from V and 2 from J; bases not matched to a gene: 2. The CDR3: CASSPDRGGNQPQHF. DNA of the CDR3: TGTGCCAGCTCACCGGACAGGGGCGGCAATCAGCCCCAGCATTTT.

V and J are TRBV27 and TRBJ2-2; 12 nucleotides line up with TRBD2. Germline V gene sequence: CDR1 MNHEY, CDR2 SMNVEV (reference sequence). CDR3 size: 20 residues. V trimming: 5 bases; J trimming: 0 bases; junction bases outside the gene matches: 13. CDR3 coding DNA: TGTGCCAGCAGTCTCAAATTACTACTAGCGGGGGGCCCGAACACCGGGGAGCTGTTTTTT. The encoded protein is CASSLKLLLAGGPNTGELFF.

V gene TRBV5-1 combines with J gene TRBJ2-7; D possibly corresponds to TRBD1 (5 bases). CDR1 and CDR2 (germline): SGHRS, YFSETQ. Trimming took off 5 bases at V and 2 bases at J, with 8 bases between the two ends. The CDR3 consists of 12 residues. The CDR3 is CASSQGTYEQYF. The CDR3 nucleotides are TGCGCCAGCAGTCAGGGCACCTACGAGCAGTACTTC.

This chain's CDR3 is CASSLVGQASTTDTQYF. The CDR3 region has the DNA TGTGCCAGCAGTTTAGTGGGACAGGCGTCCACCACAGATACGCAGTATTTT. The chain couples TRBV27 to TRBJ2-3, with 8 bases identical to TRBD1. This CDR3 has 17 amino acids. J gave up 2 bases and V 2 bases, and 9 bases lay outside the gene matches. Germline CDR1 MNHEY, CDR2 SMNVEV (reference sequence).

The chain recombines TRBV20-1 with TRBJ2-5; D remains unclear. Germline V CDR1 and CDR2: DFQATT, SNEGSKA (reference sequence). The CDR3 length is 11 residues. V was pared by 3 bases and J by 9 bases, with 11 bases between. The CDR3 bases are TGCAGTGCTAGCACAGACGGGCCCCAGTACTTC. As protein: CSASTDGPQYF.

The chain joins TRBV18 to TRBJ2-5, with D unresolved. This CDR3 comprises 12 residues. V dropped 3 bases and J dropped 5 bases, with 7 bases sitting between them. Germline V gene lookup returns CDR1 KGHSH and CDR2 LQKENI. The CDR3 region is CASSPSLETQYF. The DNA of the CDR3 is TGTGCCAGCTCACCCTCCTTGGAGACCCAGTACTTC.

The rearrangement uses TRBV19 and TRBJ1-5; possible D gene TRBD1, 5 bases. Germline V gives CDR1 LNHDA, CDR2 SQIVND (reference sequence). V was shortened by 3 bases and J by 6 bases, with 12 bases between the two germline ends. CDR3 length: 14 residues. This CDR3 is CASSIWGLGQPQHF. Here the CDR3 DNA reads TGTGCCAGTAGTATTTGGGGCCTTGGTCAGCCCCAGCATTTT.

J is TRBJ1-4 and V is TRBV6-5; unclear D gene. The germline CDR1 and CDR2 sequences are MNHEY and SVGAGI. The ends were cut back, 0 bases at V and 8 bases at J, with 10 bases in the middle. This CDR3 is 14 amino acids long. CDR3 sequence: CASSYSGSREKLFF. CDR3 DNA sequence: TGTGCCAGCAGTTACTCGGGTTCCCGGGAAAAACTGTTTTTT.

The chain uses TRBV25-1 and TRBJ1-4, with D unresolved. Trimming shortened V by 2 bases and J by 8 bases, and 0 bases separated the two germline ends. The CDR3 is made up of 10 amino acids. CDR1 is MGHDK and CDR2 is SYGVNS in the germline V gene. CDR3 sequence (DNA): TGTGCCAGCAGTGAAGAAAAACTGTTTTTT. Its translation is CASSEEKLFF.

V usage is TRBV10-3 and J usage is TRBJ1-1, with D uncertain. Germline V gene lookup returns CDR1 ENHRY and CDR2 SYGVKD. Trimming took off 7 bases at V and 1 base at J, with 10 bases between the two ends. The CDR3 spans 13 residues. The CDR3 loop is CAITPSGNTEAFF. As DNA, the CDR3 is TGTGCCATCACCCCGAGCGGGAACACTGAAGCTTTCTTT.

As concerns this clone: The identical CDR3 is also encoded by other nucleotide sequences in the sample. CDR3 region: CASSPPGLAGSYEQYF. The DNA for the CDR3 is TGTGCCAGCTCACCACCTGGGCTAGCGGGGTCCTACGAGCAGTACTTC. The chain combines TRBV18 with TRBJ2-7, with 9 bases identical to TRBD2. The CDR3 extends over 16 amino acids. Germline lookup yields CDR1 KGHSH and CDR2 LQKENI. With 0 bases clipped from V and 1 base from J, the junction kept 4 bases outside the gene matches.

The gene calls are TRBV29-1 and TRBJ2-1, with TRBD1 identical over 7 bases. The length of the CDR3 is 12 residues. Germline V lookup: CDR1 SQVTM, CDR2 ANQGSEA. Germline trimming cut 6 bases from V and 7 bases from J; bases unmatched to any gene: 6. The CDR3 nucleotides read TGCAGCGTCCAGGGGGAAAAGAATGAGCAGTTCTTC. Amino acid sequence: CSVQGEKNEQFF.

V and J are TRBV5-1 and TRBJ2-2; tentatively, D is TRBD2 (6 bases). CDR1 is SGHRS, CDR2 YFSETQ, per germline. The CDR3 extends over 17 amino acids. Trimming cost V 0 bases and J 2 bases, with 14 bases left between them. CDR3 sequence: CASSLEGSGLNTGELFF. The CDR3 DNA reads as TGCGCCAGCAGCTTGGAGGGAAGCGGGCTAAACACCGGGGAGCTGTTTTTT.

The chain carries TRBV29-1 and TRBJ1-1; TRBD1 matches 9 bases. The CDR3 totals 18 residues. The V segment lost 5 bases and the J segment 0 bases; nucleotides outside the gene matches: 16. The germline CDR1 and CDR2 sequences are SQVTM and ANQGSEA. CDR3 protein: CSVQGGQGKRGLNTEAFF. CDR3 DNA: TGCAGCGTTCAGGGCGGACAGGGGAAGAGGGGCCTGAACACTGAAGCTTTCTTT. The full variable domain, its missing parts supplied by reference TRBV29-1 and TRBJ1-1, is SAVISQKPSRDICQRGTSLTIQCQVDSQVTMMFWYRQQPGQSLTLIATANQGSEATYESGFVIDKFPISRPNLTFSTLTVSNMSPEDSSIYLCSVQGGQGKRGLNTEAFFGQGTRLTVV.

The CDR3 DNA sequence: TGTGCCAGCAGCACGGGACAGGGGGAAAAACTGTTTTTT. It yields the protein CASSTGQGEKLFF. The chain has TRBV5-8 and TRBJ1-4, with TRBD1 identical over 10 bases. The trim removed 4 bases at V and 8 bases at J, leaving 2 bases unmatched. The CDR3 has 13 residues. The germline V gene has CDR1 SGHTS and CDR2 YDEGEE. The full variable domain, with the rest looked up from reference TRBV5-8 and TRBJ1-4, is EAGVTQSPTHLIKTRGQQATLRCSPISGHTSVYWYQQALGLGLQFLLWYDEGEERNRGNFPPRFSGRQFPNYSSELNVNALELEDSALYLCASSTGQGEKLFFGSGTQLSVL.